This T cell receptor beta chain was captured by sequencing in a study of OX40 agonist ivuxolimab in advanced cancers. Background on the study: A history of anti-PD-1, anti-PD-L1 or anti-CTLA-4 therapy was acceptable, and over 35% had some. Partial responses were achieved by three patients: one hepatocellular carcinoma, two cutaneous melanoma. Findings and caveats of the study: Certain nonresponders additionally had low normalized T-cell clonal expansion.

For this clone: No antigen is known for it.

The protocol was immunoSEQ multiplex PCR, while the TCRdb copy is restricted to in-frame clones and leaves out a portion. The sample shows approximately 39,000 clones, nearly 90% of them seen only once. CDR3 length: 14 residues. The V gene's germline CDR1 is MDHEN and CDR2 SYDVKM. The V end was cut by 3 bases, the J end by 4 bases, with 12 bases between. Sequences were derived from CD4+ or CD8+ T cells sorted from blood, sampled in a trial of the OX40 agonist ivuxolimab. The chain links TRBV28 to TRBJ1-1, with D uncertain. This TCR derives from an adult with an advanced solid tumor such as melanoma, head and neck, liver or kidney cancer. This chain's CDR3 is CASSFPSRGTEAFF. The CDR3 nucleotides read TGTGCCAGCAGTTTTCCCTCGCGGGGCACTGAAGCTTTCTTT.